This TCR beta chain was sequenced in a study of T cell responses to AZD1222 COVID-19 vaccine. Produced via immunoSEQ multiplex PCR; TCRdb's table is partial and in-frame only. The table has over 95,000 clones, 88% seen once. Germline V gene lookup returns CDR1 MNHEY and CDR2 SVGEGT. Trimming cost V 4 bases and J 5 bases; bases outside gene matches: 4. There are 14 residues in the CDR3. About this clone: The target antigen is unknown.

Study-wide findings and caveats: As reported, nearly half of all spike-specific TCRs target variant regions that are unmutated. Sampling that yielded the repertoires occurred only after the peak T cell response. Most donors were white British and more were female, and clonal diversity was possibly underestimated. An increase in Spike-specific TCR breadth and depth was observed after two AZD1222 doses.

The TCR comes from an adult in good health. The sample consisted of peripheral blood, taken on day 0 of AZD1222 vaccination. The chain carries TRBV6-2 or TRBV6-3 and TRBJ1-1, with TRBD1 identical over 10 bases. In DNA, the CDR3 is TGTGCCAGCAGTTTCCGGACAGGGGGAACTGAAGCTTTCTTT. Translation gives CASSFRTGGTEAFF.